The source of this TCR beta chain is a study of blood T cell repertoires in COVID-19. About the research overall: The United States, Italy and Spain supplied acute and convalescent COVID-19 samples. PBMCs, B-cell-depleted T cells, or T cells were the source of the cDNA or gDNA that made up the material.

Profiled with immunoSEQ multiplex PCR; TCRdb holds only in-frame clones, not every one. The data contain about 100,000 clones, around 88% of them seen just once; the ten biggest clones take up about 1.7%. V trimming: 3 bases; J trimming: 1 base; junction bases outside the gene matches: 12. Germline CDR1 and CDR2: LGHNA and YNFKEQ. The CDR3 consists of 19 residues. The J gene is TRBJ2-2, the V gene TRBV4-2; 9 bases line up with TRBD2. The sequence derives from an elderly man with acute or convalescent COVID-19. The sample consisted of peripheral blood. CDR3 loop: CASSHSQREAFENTGELFF. The CDR3 DNA reads TGTGCCAGCAGCCATTCCCAGCGGGAGGCCTTCGAGAACACCGGGGAGCTGTTTTTT.